Below, 3 T cell receptor beta chains from the same sample are listed, as sequenced in a study of blood T cell repertoires in COVID-19. The method was immunoSEQ multiplex PCR; TCRdb's version includes in-frame clones alone and lacks a portion of them. The data contain hundreds of thousands of clones, around 88% of them singletons. Sample: PBMCs or T cells enriched from blood (not recorded which). The source of these receptors is a woman between 45 and 60 years old with acute COVID-19.

This chain uses TRBV2 with TRBJ2-1, with 9 bases lining up with TRBD2. V lost 5 bases, J lost 3 bases, and 8 bases stayed unmatched. Per germline, CDR1 SNHLY and CDR2 FYNNEI. The length of the CDR3 is 16 residues. Here the CDR3 DNA reads TGTGCCAGCAGTTTAGGAGCGGGAGGATTCTACAATGAGCAGTTCTTC. It yields the protein CASSLGAGGFYNEQFF.

This clone was found once. J is TRBJ2-1 and V is TRBV7-2; 7 bases agree with TRBD2. Germline V gives CDR1 SGHTA, CDR2 FQGNSA. The CDR3 runs to 14 residues. V gave up 1 base and J gave up 14 bases; unmatched junction bases: 11. CDR3 nucleotides: TGTGCCAGCAGCTTAGGGGATGCGGGAGAGAGGGAGTTCTTC. Translation: CASSLGDAGEREFF.

The gene calls are TRBV18 and TRBJ1-2; 8 bases are shared with TRBD1. The CDR3 extends over 16 amino acids. Germline-derived CDR1 and CDR2 are KGHSH and LQKENI. The J segment lost 0 bases and the V segment lost 6 bases, leaving 9 bases of the junction unmatched. DNA of the CDR3: TGTGCCAGCTCGGCGGGACAGGCAGGAGCTAACTATGGCTACACCTTC. Residues: CASSAGQAGANYGYTF.